The T cell receptor beta chain under discussion was sequenced for a study of T cell responses to AZD1222 COVID-19 vaccine. Across the whole study: Some second doses came at about 4 weeks and others at about 12 weeks; these were pooled.

Overall study results and limits: The sample set comprised mostly white British donors with more females, and clonal diversity was possibly underestimated. Repertoires were collected only later (after the peak T cell response had occurred). Seropositive at baseline were only five or six AZD1222 recipients.

The assay was immunoSEQ multiplex PCR, and TCRdb's table has in-frame clones only and misses some. The table shows 150,000 to 180,000 clones, with 88% occurring only once. Germline CDR1 and CDR2: SGHTA and FQGNSA. The CDR3 is 15 residues long. Unmatched junction bases numbered 7, after V lost 5 bases and J lost 5 bases. Of note for this clone: The antigen remains undetermined.

This clonotype originated in an adult in good health. The sequenced sample was peripheral blood, obtained on day 0 of AZD1222 vaccination. The rearrangement uses TRBV7-2 and TRBJ2-7, with 12 bases identical to TRBD1. The CDR3 DNA follows: TGTGCCAGCAGCCTTCCGGGACAGGGGGCGAACGAGCAGTACTTC. Protein sequence: CASSLPGQGANEQYF.